The rows below give T cell receptor beta chains drawn from one sample of a study of breast tumors, draining lymph nodes, adjacent tissues. TCRdb reprocessed the multiplex PCR reads with MiXCR, giving one entry per CDR3 protein. The sample has fewer than 80,000 distinct CDR3 sequences, less than 45% seen once. Sequencing input: breast tumor tissue. The source is a female donor with breast cancer. Some clones in this sample may be carry-over from other donors' samples. The CDR3 runs from the conserved cysteine through the conserved F or W. The D gene is left open where the match is weak. Clone size appears in some rows only: once, few, many, or a class for an expanded clone.

J gene	V gene	clone size	D gene	CDR3 protein	CDR3 DNA
TRBJ1-5	TRBV13	.	TRBD1	CASSLGTGGSNQPQHF	TGTGCCAGCAGCTTAGGGACAGGGGGTAGCAATCAGCCCCAGCATTTT
TRBJ2-7	TRBV11-1	.	.	CASSPTFYEQYF	TGCGCCAGCAGCCCTACCTTCTACGAGCAGTACTTC
TRBJ1-1	TRBV27	many	.	CASSHGPRGEAFF	TGTGCCAGCAGTCATGGTCCCAGGGGCGAAGCTTTCTTT
TRBJ1-6	TRBV10-2	.	.	CASSKSISPLHF	TGCGCCAGCAGTAAATCGATCTCACCCCTCCACTTT
TRBJ1-3	TRBV7-2	.	.	CTSSLASLEGRGNTIYF	TGTACCAGCAGCTTAGCATCCTTGGAGGGACGTGGGAACACCATATATTTT
TRBJ1-2	TRBV29-1	.	TRBD1	CSATGTGTYGYTF	TGCAGCGCGACCGGGACAGGGACCTATGGCTACACCTTC
TRBJ2-1	TRBV29-1	.	.	CSVESTRGQSNEQFF	TGCAGCGTTGAAAGTACCAGGGGTCAGTCCAATGAGCAGTTCTTC
TRBJ2-7	TRBV6-5	many	.	CASSYGANYEQYF	TGTGCCAGCAGTTACGGGGCTAACTACGAGCAGTACTTC
TRBJ1-2	TRBV5-4	.	.	CASSLEQDGYTF	TGTGCCAGCAGCTTGGAGCAGGATGGCTACACCTTC
TRBJ2-3	TRBV5-1	many	TRBD2	CASSLLRGGGSTDTQYF	TGCGCCAGCAGCTTGTTACGCGGGGGGGGAAGCACAGATACGCAGTATTTT
TRBJ1-4	TRBV5-6	many	.	CASSRVWPREKLFF	TGTGCCAGTAGCAGGGTCTGGCCAAGGGAAAAACTGTTTTTT
TRBJ2-5	TRBV20-1	many	TRBD1	CSARDLQGAHETQYF	TGCAGTGCTAGAGATCTACAGGGGGCGCATGAGACCCAGTACTTC
TRBJ2-5	TRBV9	many	.	CASSVGHGQETQYF	TGTGCCAGCAGCGTAGGTCACGGCCAAGAGACCCAGTACTTC
TRBJ2-7	TRBV7-8	many	.	CASSFRSNEQYF	TGTGCCAGCAGCTTTCGTTCCAACGAGCAGTACTTC
TRBJ1-2	TRBV12-3/TRBV12-4	once	.	CASSPMSGSGYTF	TGTGCCAGCAGCCCTATGAGCGGGTCAGGCTACACCTTC
TRBJ1-6	TRBV24-1	many	.	CATRQDLGYSPLHF	TGTGCCACCAGACAAGACCTAGGGTATTCACCCCTCCACTTT
TRBJ1-2	TRBV7-9	many	.	CAGWGGGGYTF	TGTGCCGGCTGGGGGGGTGGTGGCTACACCTTC
TRBJ2-7	TRBV27	.	.	CASSLSLGGYEQYF	TGTGCCAGCAGTTTAAGTTTAGGCGGGTACGAGCAGTACTTC
TRBJ1-1	TRBV6-1	.	.	CASSITGKEAFF	TGTGCCAGCAGTATAACAGGGAAAGAAGCTTTCTTT
TRBJ1-4	TRBV29-1	.	TRBD1	CSVEQGAGWEKLFF	TGCAGCGTGGAACAGGGGGCGGGATGGGAAAAACTGTTTTTT
TRBJ1-4	TRBV30	many	.	CAWSVWQGREKLFF	TGTGCCTGGAGTGTTTGGCAGGGGAGGGAAAAACTGTTTTTT
TRBJ2-2	TRBV6-6	many	TRBD2	CASSPPLETSGSGTGELFF	TGTGCCAGCAGTCCCCCCCTAGAGACTAGCGGGAGTGGCACCGGGGAGCTGTTTTTT
TRBJ1-5	TRBV12-3/TRBV12-4	once	TRBD1	CASSLMGGQGGHQPQHF	TGTGCCAGCAGCCTAATGGGGGGACAGGGGGGGCATCAGCCCCAGCATTTT
TRBJ2-1	TRBV4-2	once	.	CASSQEGAGFNEQFF	TGTGCCAGCAGCCAAGAGGGTGCAGGCTTCAATGAGCAGTTCTTC
TRBJ2-7	TRBV20-1	medium-sized	.	CSASRRDYEQYF	TGCAGTGCTAGCCGCCGGGACTACGAGCAGTACTTC
TRBJ2-7	TRBV7-9	.	.	CASSSGIGSSYEQYF	TGTGCCAGCAGCTCCGGCATCGGGAGCTCCTACGAGCAGTACTTC